This T cell receptor beta chain was captured in a study of immune evolution from preneoplasia to lung adenocarcinoma. The study's findings and limits: Later-stage lesions appeared to have more T cells, more diversity, less clonality.

Looked up from germline, CDR1 is LNHNV and CDR2 is YYDKDF (reference sequence). V was shortened by 0 bases and J by 4 bases, with 21 bases between the two germline ends. This CDR3 is 18 amino acids long. Of note for this clone: The antigen is undetermined.

Profiled with immunoSEQ multiplex PCR; TCRdb holds only in-frame clones, not every one. The sample yields 12,000 or so clones, under 90% seen once. Sequenced material: FFPE tissue from an adenomatous hyperplasia lung lesion. As to subset: atypical adenomatous hyperplasia (AAH), lung preneoplasia. The TCR was taken from a person between 50 and 69 years old with lung adenocarcinoma. This chain joins TRBV15 and TRBJ1-2, with D perhaps TRBD1 (5 bases). CDR3 DNA sequence: TGTGCCACCAGCAGAGACCCGGTGACAGTCCAGGGCAGCTATGGCTACACCTTC. Translating it yields CATSRDPVTVQGSYGYTF.